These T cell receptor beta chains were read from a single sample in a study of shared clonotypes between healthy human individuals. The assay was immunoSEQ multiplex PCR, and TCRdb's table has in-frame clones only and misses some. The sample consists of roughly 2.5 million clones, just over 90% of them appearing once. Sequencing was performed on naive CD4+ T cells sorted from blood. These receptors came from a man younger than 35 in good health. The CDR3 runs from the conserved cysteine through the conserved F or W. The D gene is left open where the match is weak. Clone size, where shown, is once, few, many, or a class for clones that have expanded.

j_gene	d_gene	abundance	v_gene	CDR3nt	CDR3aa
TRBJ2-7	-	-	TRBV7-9	TGTGCCAGCAGCTTAGAGGCCAGAACCTACGAGCAGTACTTC	CASSLEARTYEQYF
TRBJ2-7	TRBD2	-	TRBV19	TGTGCCAGTAGTTCTTGGACTAGCGGGAGCGCCGTCTACGAGCAGTACTTC	CASSSWTSGSAVYEQYF
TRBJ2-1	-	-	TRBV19	TGTGCCAGTAGTATAAGGTTCGGGAGCTCCTACAATGAGCAGTTCTTC	CASSIRFGSSYNEQFF
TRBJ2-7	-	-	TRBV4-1	TGCGCCAGCAGCCAACCTAATTCCTACGAGCAGTACTTC	CASSQPNSYEQYF
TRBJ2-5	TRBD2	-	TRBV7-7	TGTGCTAGCAGTTTGGGCGGGAGGGGGGCCCAAGAGACCCAGTACTTC	CASSLGGRGAQETQYF
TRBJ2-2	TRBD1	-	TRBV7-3	TGTGCCAGCAGCTTAGAGACAGGGGGCTACGGGGAGCTGTTTTTT	CASSLETGGYGELFF
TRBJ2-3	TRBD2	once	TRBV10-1	TGCGCCAGCAGTGAGCTAGCGGGAGGGACAGATACGCAGTATTTT	CASSELAGGTDTQYF
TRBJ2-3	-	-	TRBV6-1	TGTGCCAGCAAGAGTTTGTTGGGAATTCCGGATACGCAGTATTTT	CASKSLLGIPDTQYF
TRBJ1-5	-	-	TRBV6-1	TGTGCCAGCAGTGAAGGACACCCAAGCAATCAGCCCCAGCATTTT	CASSEGHPSNQPQHF
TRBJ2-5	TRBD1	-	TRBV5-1	TGCGCCAGCAGCCTTCAATTCGGACAGGGTTTGGGAGAGACCCAGTACTTC	CASSLQFGQGLGETQYF
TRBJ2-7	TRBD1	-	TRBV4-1	TGCGCCAGCAGCCAAGAAGGGGGACAGGGTTCCTACGAGCAGTACTTC	CASSQEGGQGSYEQYF
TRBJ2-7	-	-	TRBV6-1	TGTGCCAGCACCGACCCGACTAGATCCTACGAGCAGTACTTC	CASTDPTRSYEQYF
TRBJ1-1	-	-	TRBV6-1	TGTGCCAGCAGGAGTTACCTGAACACTGAAGCTTTCTTT	CASRSYLNTEAFF
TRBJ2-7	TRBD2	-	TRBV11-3	TGTGCCAGCAGCTTGAACCCTAGCGGGATCTACGAGCAGTACTTC	CASSLNPSGIYEQYF
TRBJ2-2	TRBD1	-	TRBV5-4	TGTGCCAGCAGCCCTGGACAGGGGGGTTTCGGGGAGCTGTTTTTT	CASSPGQGGFGELFF
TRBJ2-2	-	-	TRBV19	TGTGCCAGTAGCAGCCAAGAGACAGCGAACACCGGGGAGCTGTTTTTT	CASSSQETANTGELFF
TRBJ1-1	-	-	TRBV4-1	TGCGCCAGCAGCCAAGAATGGGGCAGTAGCACCACCGCGATTGAAGCTTTCTTT	CASSQEWGSSTTAIEAFF
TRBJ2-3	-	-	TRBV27	TGTGCCAGCAGTTTATTTGGGGATACGCAGTATTTT	CASSLFGDTQYF
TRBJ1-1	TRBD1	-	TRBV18	TGTGCCAGCTCACCCCGACAGGGAGGTCTTCTAAATGAAGCTTTCTTT	CASSPRQGGLLNEAFF
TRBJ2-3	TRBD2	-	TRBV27	TGTGCCAGCAGTTTACAGCTCGGACTAGCGGGGGAGCAGTATTTT	CASSLQLGLAGEQYF
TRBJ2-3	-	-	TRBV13	TGTGCCAGCAGCTTAGGACTAGAGCTCACAGATACGCAGTATTTT	CASSLGLELTDTQYF
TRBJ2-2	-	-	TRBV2	TGTGCCAGCACGGGGGACCCTACGAACACCGGGGAGCTGTTTTTT	CASTGDPTNTGELFF
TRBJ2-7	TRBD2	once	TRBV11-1	TGTGCCAGCAGCTTAGGCGCGGGAGGGCCGTACGAGCAGTACTTC	CASSLGAGGPYEQYF
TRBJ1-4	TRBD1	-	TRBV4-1	TGCGCCAGCAGCCAACCGGAAGGGGGCGGGCGTGAAAAACTGTTTTTT	CASSQPEGGGREKLFF
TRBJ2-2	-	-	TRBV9	TGTGCCAGCAGCGTAGGGGGGCCCGGGGAGCTGTTTTTT	CASSVGGPGELFF
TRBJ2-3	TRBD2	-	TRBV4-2	TGTGCCAGCAGCCAGGCTAGCGGGGTTGCTAGCACAGATACGCAGTATTTT	CASSQASGVASTDTQYF
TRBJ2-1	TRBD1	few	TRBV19	TGTGCCAGTAGTGGTGACCACAGGGGTTACAATGAGCAGTTCTTC	CASSGDHRGYNEQFF
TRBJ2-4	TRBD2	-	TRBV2	TGTGCCAGCAGCGGGACTAGCGGGGGCAAAAACATCCAGTACTTC	CASSGTSGGKNIQYF
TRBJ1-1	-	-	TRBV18	TGTGCCAGCTCCCAACTAAGGAACACTGAAGCTTTCTTT	CASSQLRNTEAFF
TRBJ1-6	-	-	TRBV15	TGTGCCACCAGCACGGCGACTGAGGGATATTCACCCCTCCACTTT	CATSTATEGYSPLHF